This T cell receptor (beta chain) was captured in a study of T-cell memory formation after mild COVID-19. Overall study: Across donors, TCR clusters were largely donor specific.

Germline CDR1 SGHTA, CDR2 FQGNSA. The CDR3 length is 16 residues. Trimming took 3 bases from V and 6 from J; bases not matched to a gene: 11. TCRdb reprocessed the 5' RACE reads with MiXCR, giving one entry per CDR3 protein. This table has roughly 49,000 distinct CDR3 sequences, 27% appearing once. The receptor's source is a man aged 18 to 30 who had mild COVID-19 (a few samples of this study predate the infection). Cell type and time point are not known. The specimen was PBMCs or a T cell subset sorted from them (not recorded which). The chain employs TRBV7-2 and TRBJ1-2; 9 nucleotides align to TRBD1. Here the CDR3 reads CASSFPGTGIRDGYTF. The CDR3 bases are TGTGCCAGCAGCTTCCCTGGGACAGGGATCCGTGATGGCTACACCTTC.